This passage covers 5 T cell receptor beta chains from one sample sequenced in a study of human T cells and chemical hapten exposure. Time point of the sample: patch test 2, 6 weeks after DPC sensitization. Treatment specified: therapeutic diphenylcyclopropenone sensitization with weekly scalp DPC. A single record per CDR3 protein comes from TCRdb applying MiXCR to the RACE reads. In the table there are about 96,000 distinct CDR3 sequences, 7% to 10% of which are singletons. The source material was whole blood, sampled in connection with sensitization to the hapten diphenylcyclopropenone (DPC). The receptors were gathered from a woman aged 40 to 50 with alopecia areata. Some clones in this sample may be carry-over from other donors' samples.

In this sample, this clonotype turned up a few times. The gene calls are TRBV30 and TRBJ1-5, with D hard to call. V was trimmed by 1 base and J by 0 bases, leaving 4 bases between them. The CDR3 totals 13 residues. Germline V gene data show CDR1 as GTSNPN and CDR2 as SVGIG (reference sequence). The CDR3 bases are TGTGCCTGGAGTGCCTATAGCAATCAGCCCCAGCATTTT. It translates to CAWSAYSNQPQHF.

This chain links TRBV4-3 with TRBJ1-2, with 7 bases aligning to TRBD1. The CDR3 loop spans 17 amino acids. Germline V gives CDR1 LGHNA, CDR2 YSLEER. Trimming at V came to 0 bases and at J to 7 bases, leaving 14 bases not matched to a gene. In DNA form, the CDR3 reads TGCGCCAGCAGCCAAGACGTAGGGACAGCCTTTGCAGGTGGCTACACCTTC. Its translation is CASSQDVGTAFAGGYTF.

The sample holds a few counts of this clonotype. The rearrangement uses TRBV29-1 and TRBJ2-1; TRBD2 agrees at 7 bases. CDR1 is SQVTM, CDR2 ANQGSEA, per germline. V lost 7 bases, J lost 0 bases, and 12 bases stayed unmatched. The CDR3 has 16 residues. The CDR3 DNA follows: TGCAGCGCCGGAACAGAGCGGGGCTTCTCCTACAATGAGCAGTTCTTC. Its protein product is CSAGTERGFSYNEQFF.

The chain uses TRBV28 and TRBJ2-7; D unresolved. The germline V and J ends were trimmed by 1 base and 3 bases, with 1 base remaining between them. This CDR3 contains 11 residues. CDR1 is MDHEN and CDR2 is SYDVKM in the germline V gene. The CDR3, as DNA: TGTGCCAGCAGTTTATTCTACGAGCAGTACTTC. Translated: CASSLFYEQYF.

This clonotype was seen more than once but under ten times. The rearrangement uses TRBV7-9 and TRBJ1-4; D ambiguous. Trimming left V 8 bases short and J 5 bases short, with 9 bases between. Germline V lookup: CDR1 SEHNR, CDR2 FQNEAQ (reference sequence). There are 12 residues in the CDR3. CDR3 DNA: TGTGCCAGCGCGGCGGGAAATGAAAAACTGTTTTTT. It yields the protein CASAAGNEKLFF.